This T cell receptor (beta chain) comes out of a study of T cells in Graves' hyperthyroidism and ophthalmopathy. As to this clonotype: This may arise from a read error, as a much more abundant clone is one base away.

PBMCs were sourced from more than 9 ml fresh peripheral blood. Researchers amplified the TCR beta CDR3 regions from RNA transcripts. The TCR CDR3 first-round RT-PCR relied on the HTBI primer set. TCRdb passed the multiplex PCR reads through MiXCR, listing each CDR3 protein once. Of approximately 620,000 distinct CDR3 sequences in the sample, about 15% were seen once. Germline loops: CDR1 SGHNT, CDR2 YENEEA. The CDR3 runs to 19 residues. This TCR came from a woman aged 25 to 39 with Graves' hyperthyroidism that later progressed to Graves' ophthalmopathy. Sequenced material: blood. The chain recombines TRBV11-3 with TRBJ2-1, with 16 positions matching TRBD2. CDR3 DNA: TGTGCCAGCAGCTCTGGGACTAGCGGGAGGGCCTTGGGCTACAATGAGCACTTCTTC. This gives the protein CASSSGTSGRALGYNEHFF.